A selection of T cell receptor beta chains follows, all from one sample in a study of spatial heterogeneity in lung cancer. TCRdb analysed the 5' RACE reads with MiXCR anew, one entry per CDR3 protein. The data show tens of thousands of distinct CDR3 sequences, with 7.5% seen just once and 28% held by the top ten. The sample here was PBMCs, taken at surgery. The origin of the receptors is a male donor with early-stage non-small cell lung cancer. CDR3s leave out the opening cysteine and the closing phenylalanine or tryptophan. Fields, in order: J gene, V gene, CDR3 protein.

TRBJ1-1 TRBV11-1 ASSPGTVPRATEAF
TRBJ2-1 TRBV7-9 ASGQGTVTEQF
TRBJ1-1 TRBV7-3 ASSSSTPGDTEAF
TRBJ2-7 TRBV29-1 SAGDREFEQY
TRBJ2-2 TRBV7-2 ASSFGQGELF
TRBJ2-3 TRBV14 ASSPYLAGGTDTQY
TRBJ2-6 TRBV6-2/TRBV6-3 ASSPTGSGANVLT
TRBJ2-1 TRBV19 ASSIDVAGSYNEQF
TRBJ2-1 TRBV23-1 ASMVENSYNEQF
TRBJ2-3 TRBV24-1 ATSGTGLDTQY
TRBJ2-7 TRBV19 ASQDRGTYEQY
TRBJ1-2 TRBV2 ASSELDRYGYT
TRBJ1-6 TRBV7-2 ASGPYNSPLH
TRBJ2-1 TRBV12-3/TRBV12-4 ASSLMYNEQF
TRBJ1-4 TRBV5-6 ASSSRTVEKLF
TRBJ2-1 TRBV29-1 SVEAGVLAGSEQF
TRBJ2-3 TRBV20-1 SASFSERGLTDTQY
TRBJ2-3 TRBV6-1 ASSEGLADTQY
TRBJ2-1 TRBV7-3 ASSPWTSGGNEQF
TRBJ2-6 TRBV12-3/TRBV12-4 ASSFRSAPTVLT
TRBJ1-5 TRBV20-1 SARTNQNQPQH
TRBJ1-4 TRBV12-3/TRBV12-4 ASSLGAGTTNEKLF
TRBJ1-2 TRBV5-4 ASSLRQSYGYT
TRBJ2-7 TRBV12-5 ASVRTGGDEQY
TRBJ2-2 TRBV7-9 ASSMDSVPGELF
TRBJ2-7 TRBV10-3 AISEGTYSYEQY
TRBJ2-1 TRBV6-4 ASSVVGGHNEQF
TRBJ2-5 TRBV7-1 ASSPWGGAGETQY
TRBJ1-1 TRBV6-5 ASSVLRMNTEAF